Listed below are T cell receptor beta chains from one sample, sequenced in a study of T cell repertoires in cytomegalovirus infection. TCRdb analysed the reads with MiXCR anew, one entry per CDR3 protein. This table holds some 400,000 distinct CDR3 sequences, about a third found once. The material sequenced was PBMCs. These TCRs come from a human donor in good health (CMV status not recorded). Some clones in this sample may be carry-over from other donors' samples. The CDR3 runs from the conserved cysteine through the conserved F or W. Fields, in order: V gene, J gene, D gene, clone size, CDR3 protein, CDR3 DNA. The D gene is left open where the match is weak. Size values are once, few and many counts, or a class for expanded clones, and some rows have none.

TRBV7-2,TRBJ1-1,-,few,CASSLHPRNTEAFF,TGTGCCAGCAGCTTACATCCACGGAACACTGAAGCTTTCTTT
TRBV20-1,TRBJ2-3,-,few,CSARHLLEAQTDTQYF,TGCAGTGCTAGACACCTGCTAGAGGCACAAACAGATACGCAGTATTTT
TRBV12-3/TRBV12-4,TRBJ1-5,TRBD1,-,CASSFQGVGQPQHF,TGTGCCAGCAGTTTTCAGGGGGTGGGTCAGCCCCAGCATTTT
TRBV4-2,TRBJ2-7,TRBD1,once,CASSQDLRTGAYEQSF,TGTGCCAGCAGCCAAGATCTCCGGACAGGGGCCTACGAGCAGTCCTTC
TRBV18,TRBJ1-5,-,few,CASSLTSSNQPQHF,TGTGCCAGCTCCCTGACCTCTAGCAATCAGCCCCAGCATTTT
TRBV7-2,TRBJ2-3,TRBD1,many,CASSLSPGQGDTQYF,TGTGCCAGCAGCTTATCCCCGGGACAGGGAGATACGCAGTATTTT
TRBV12-5,TRBJ1-2,TRBD1,-,CASGLSPTGGSICGYTF,TGTGCTAGTGGTTTGTCCCCGACAGGGGGCAGCATATGTGGCTACACCTTC
TRBV6-8,TRBJ2-5,TRBD1,-,CASRRDRGPETQYF,TGTGCCAGCAGGCGGGACAGGGGGCCTGAGACCCAGTACTTC
TRBV2,TRBJ1-2,-,few,CASTGGAYGYTF,TGTGCCAGCACTGGGGGCGCGTATGGCTACACCTTC
TRBV18,TRBJ2-7,-,-,CASSPRTKPYEQYF,TGTGCCAGCTCACCCAGGACAAAGCCCTACGAGCAGTACTTC
TRBV28,TRBJ1-5,-,few,CASSFLDRLINQPQHF,TGTGCCAGCAGTTTCCTCGACCGATTAATCAATCAGCCCCAGCATTTT
TRBV5-6,TRBJ2-5,TRBD2,-,CASSLVQRGGTQYF,TGTGCCAGCAGCTTGGTTCAGCGGGGAGGGACCCAGTACTTC
TRBV5-4,TRBJ2-7,TRBD1,-,CASRDRGSANEQYF,TGTGCCAGCAGGGACAGGGGATCGGCAAACGAGCAGTACTTC
TRBV29-1,TRBJ2-3,-,few,CSVEDPPPDTQYF,TGCAGCGTTGAAGATCCACCCCCAGATACGCAGTATTTT
TRBV12-3/TRBV12-4,TRBJ1-3,TRBD1,many,CASSPRTGGTSGNTIYF,TGTGCCAGCAGTCCTAGGACAGGGGGTACCTCTGGAAACACCATATATTTT
TRBV27,TRBJ2-3,-,few,CASSFTGRTDTQYF,TGTGCCAGCAGTTTTACGGGTCGCACAGATACGCAGTATTTT
TRBV11-1,TRBJ2-5,-,-,CASSLAPGSQETQYF,TGTGCCAGCAGCTTAGCGCCAGGATCGCAAGAGACCCAGTACTTC
TRBV20-1,TRBJ1-2,TRBD1,many,CSAHTRWDRGRRYTF,TGCAGTGCCCACACCCGGTGGGACAGGGGGCGACGCTACACCTTC
TRBV20-1,TRBJ1-1,TRBD1,-,CSARDTDRVTEALF,TGCAGTGCTAGAGATACGGACAGGGTGACTGAAGCTTTGTTT
TRBV28,TRBJ2-1,-,-,CASSFTSVEQFF,TGTGCCAGCAGTTTTACGTCGGTTGAGCAGTTCTTC
TRBV5-4,TRBJ1-2,TRBD1,-,CASSAGTGDGYTF,TGTGCCAGCAGCGCCGGGACAGGGGACGGCTACACCTTC
TRBV7-2,TRBJ2-1,TRBD2,many,CASSARLAGFYEQFF,TGTGCCAGCAGCGCAAGACTAGCGGGGTTTTATGAGCAGTTCTTC
TRBV24-1,TRBJ1-5,TRBD1,-,CATSDPGQGSNQPQHF,TGTGCCACCAGTGACCCGGGACAGGGTTCCAATCAGCCCCAGCATTTT
TRBV20-1,TRBJ1-5,-,-,CSARDPTGYSNQPQHF,TGCAGTGCTAGAGACCCGACAGGTTATAGCAATCAGCCCCAGCATTTT
TRBV27,TRBJ2-3,TRBD1,few,CASILNRGRGDTQYF,TGTGCCAGCATCCTAAACAGGGGGCGCGGAGATACGCAGTATTTT
TRBV7-2,TRBJ2-5,-,many,CASSAGFSPPQETQYF,TGTGCCAGCTCGGCGGGATTTTCGCCACCTCAAGAGACCCAGTACTTC
TRBV5-5,TRBJ1-4,-,-,CASSWEAIGTGEKLFF,TGTGCCAGCAGCTGGGAAGCCATCGGGACGGGTGAAAAACTGTTTTTT
TRBV4-3,TRBJ1-2,-,few,CASSQDRLSGEYGYTF,TGCGCCAGCAGCCAAGATAGATTGTCAGGGGAATATGGCTACACCTTC
TRBV12-3/TRBV12-4,TRBJ1-5,-,-,CASSGGGGQPQHF,TGTGCCAGCAGTGGGGGTGGGGGCCAGCCCCAGCATTTT
TRBV19,TRBJ2-2,-,many,CASSSLPGSTGELFF,TGTGCCAGTAGTTCTCTTCCGGGGAGCACCGGGGAGCTGTTTTTT
TRBV5-4,TRBJ1-1,-,-,CASSWRNRVSTEAFF,TGTGCCAGCAGCTGGAGGAACAGGGTTAGCACTGAAGCTTTCTTT
TRBV5-1,TRBJ2-7,-,few,CASYQPGSHEQYF,TGCGCCAGCTACCAGCCGGGGAGCCACGAGCAGTACTTC
TRBV7-8,TRBJ2-2,TRBD2,-,CAGGVASGGTNTGELFF,TGTGCCGGGGGCGTGGCTAGCGGGGGGACGAACACCGGGGAGCTGTTTTTT
TRBV24-1,TRBJ2-3,TRBD1,few,CATSESRTGGADTQYF,TGTGCCACCAGTGAAAGTCGGACAGGGGGAGCAGATACGCAGTATTTT